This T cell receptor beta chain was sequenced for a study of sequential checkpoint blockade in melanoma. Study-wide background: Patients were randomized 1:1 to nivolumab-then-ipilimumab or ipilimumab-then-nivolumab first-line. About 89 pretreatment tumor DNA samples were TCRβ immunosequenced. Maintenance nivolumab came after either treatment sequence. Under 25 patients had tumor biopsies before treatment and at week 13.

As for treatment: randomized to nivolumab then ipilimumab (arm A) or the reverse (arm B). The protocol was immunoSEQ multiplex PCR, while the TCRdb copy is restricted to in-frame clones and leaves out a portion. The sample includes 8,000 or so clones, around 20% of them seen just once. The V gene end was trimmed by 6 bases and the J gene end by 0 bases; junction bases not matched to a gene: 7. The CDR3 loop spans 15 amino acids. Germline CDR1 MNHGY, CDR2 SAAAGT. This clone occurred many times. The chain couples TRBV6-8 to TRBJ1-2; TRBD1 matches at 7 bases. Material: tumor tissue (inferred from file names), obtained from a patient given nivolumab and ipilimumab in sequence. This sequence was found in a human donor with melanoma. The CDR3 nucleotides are TGTGCCAGCAGCTCAGATCAGGGGGCTAACTATGGCTACACCTTC. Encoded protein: CASSSDQGANYGYTF.